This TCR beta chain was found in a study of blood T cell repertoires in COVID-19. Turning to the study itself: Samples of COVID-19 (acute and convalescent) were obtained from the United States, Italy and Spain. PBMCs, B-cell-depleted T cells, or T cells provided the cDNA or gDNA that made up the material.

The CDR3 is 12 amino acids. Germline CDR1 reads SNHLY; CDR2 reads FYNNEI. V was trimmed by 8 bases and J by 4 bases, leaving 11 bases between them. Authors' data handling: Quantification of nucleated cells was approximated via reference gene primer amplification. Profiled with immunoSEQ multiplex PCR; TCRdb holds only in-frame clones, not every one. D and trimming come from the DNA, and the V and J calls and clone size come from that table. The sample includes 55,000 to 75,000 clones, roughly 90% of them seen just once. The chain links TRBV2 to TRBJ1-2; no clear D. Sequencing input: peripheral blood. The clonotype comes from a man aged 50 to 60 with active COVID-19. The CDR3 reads CASDGGGYGYTF. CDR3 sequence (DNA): TGTGCCAGCGACGGCGGTGGCTATGGCTACACCTTC.